These T cell receptor beta chains were read from a single sample in a study of blood T cell repertoires in COVID-19. TCRdb keeps only in-frame clones here, not all; method: immunoSEQ multiplex PCR. The table records tens of thousands of clones, 89% of them present only once. The sample comprised peripheral blood. Source of these receptors: a man older than 75 with acute or convalescent COVID-19. The CDR3 runs from the conserved cysteine through the conserved F or W.

TRBV5-1	TRBJ2-2	CASSPDSFNTGELFF
TRBV19	TRBJ1-5	CASSTRQGNQPQHF
TRBV6-5	TRBJ1-5	CASSPGGWGIQPQHF
TRBV28	TRBJ1-2	CASSLLEGLGGYTF
TRBV12-5	TRBJ2-6	CASGLVLTGYGANVLTF
TRBV7-2	TRBJ2-2	CASSLVGGSFDTGELFF
TRBV10-3	TRBJ2-7	CAISESGQSYEQYF
TRBV27	TRBJ2-7	CASSSLGTGEGEQYF
TRBV19	TRBJ1-3	CASSPGTAGNTIYF
TRBV11-2	TRBJ2-1	CASSLPQRGGYNEQFF
TRBV2	TRBJ2-1	CASSWTSGGANEQFF
TRBV19	TRBJ2-6	CASSAFTGHLSGANVLTF
TRBV4-1	TRBJ2-5	CASSPPPGSGETQYF
TRBV20-1	TRBJ2-7	CSASSTPPYEQYF
TRBV2	TRBJ2-2	CASSASRNTGELFF